This TCR beta chain was recovered during a study of blood T cell repertoires in COVID-19. Study context: From the United States, Italy and Spain came samples of acute and convalescent COVID-19. PBMCs, B-cell-depleted T cells, or T cells were the source of the cDNA or gDNA that made up the material.

Generated by immunoSEQ multiplex PCR, the TCRdb table keeps only in-frame clones and is missing some. This sample has 80,000 to 95,000 clones, with roughly 90% found just once. The table lists this clone with a few counts. This CDR3 is built from 14 residues. Germline CDR1 reads SGHNT; CDR2 reads YYREEE (reference sequence). Trimming took 4 bases from V and 5 from J; bases not matched to a gene: 3. This clonotype was sampled from a man aged 45-60 years with active or convalescent COVID-19. The gene calls are TRBV5-4 and TRBJ1-6, with 7 bases lining up with TRBD1. Sequenced input: peripheral blood. The DNA for the CDR3 is TGTGCCAGCAGCGAAACAGGGGATAATTCACCCCTCCACTTT. Translating it yields CASSETGDNSPLHF.